This TCR beta chain stems from a study of T cell responses to AZD1222 COVID-19 vaccine. Remarks on this clone: Its antigen is undetermined.

From germline, CDR1 is MDHEN and CDR2 SYDVKM. The J segment lost 5 bases and the V segment lost 7 bases, leaving 16 bases of the junction unmatched. This CDR3 is 17 amino acids long. Libraries were prepared by immunoSEQ multiplex PCR; TCRdb keeps only in-frame clonotypes and omits some of them. The top ten clones hold approximately 0.5% of a sample with more than 150,000 clones, 88% of them seen once. Findings and limits, study-wide: Mostly white British, mostly female donors; authors suggested clonal diversity may be underestimated. Repertoires in all cases were sampled only once the peak T cell response had passed. Increased Spike-specific TCR breadth and depth were observed after two AZD1222 doses. Reportedly, nearly half of unique spike TCRs recognized epitopes outside B.1.351/B.1.1.7 mutations.

This chain links TRBV28 with TRBJ2-7, with 11 positions matching TRBD2. The sequenced sample was peripheral blood, obtained on day 0 of AZD1222 vaccination. The receptor was derived from an adult in good health. CDR3 region: CASTQVGLAEGSHEQYF. In DNA form, the CDR3 reads TGTGCCAGCACCCAGGTGGGACTAGCGGAGGGATCCCACGAGCAGTACTTC.